This TCR beta chain originates from a study of lymphopenia after photon versus proton radiotherapy. Study-wide points: Relative stability marked proton patients; photon patients lost diversity and naive cells. In patients who died, overall survival fell as post-nadir TCR diversity dropped more. Survival link was tested only in deceased patients; proton benefit remains a possibility.

Only in-frame clones appear in the TCRdb table, and some are missing; sequencing was by immunoSEQ multiplex PCR. The sample records about 68,000 clones, approximately 90% being singletons. Trimming took off 3 bases at V and 3 bases at J, with 9 bases between the two ends. The CDR3 covers 12 residues. Germline CDR1 and CDR2: GTSNPN and SVGIG (reference sequence). This clone was observed a handful of times. No antigen is known for it. The V and J genes are TRBV30 and TRBJ2-7, with unresolved D. This receptor was identified in a woman between 65 and 79 years old with pancreatic cancer. The sample was peripheral blood, taken from a patient treated with photon-based radiotherapy. CDR3 coding DNA: TGTGCCTGGAGAGGGCGGCGCTACGAGCAGTACTTC. It yields the protein CAWRGRRYEQYF.